These T cell receptor beta chains were read from a single sample in a study of T cells in localized non-small cell lung cancer. TCRdb keeps only in-frame clones here, not all; method: immunoSEQ multiplex PCR. The sample lists roughly 38,000 clones; around 86% were seen once. This specimen was peripheral blood, taken before any cancer treatment. The receptors originated from a man aged 18-55 years with stage I lung adenocarcinoma. The conserved cysteine and the conserved F or W are not part of the CDR3 here.

j_gene: TRBJ1-4
v_gene: TRBV14
CDR3aa: ASSQGAKEKLF

j_gene: TRBJ2-5
v_gene: TRBV7-2
CDR3aa: ASSFLPSGGRQETQY

j_gene: TRBJ1-1
v_gene: TRBV5-6
CDR3aa: ASSLRGGANTEAF

j_gene: TRBJ2-3
v_gene: TRBV5-1
CDR3aa: ASSAGTSLTDTQY

j_gene: TRBJ1-2
v_gene: TRBV30
CDR3aa: AWSVRRRPNYGYT

j_gene: TRBJ2-7
v_gene: TRBV18
CDR3aa: ASSRDQALEQY

j_gene: TRBJ1-2
v_gene: TRBV4-2
CDR3aa: ASSQEMTTAPYGYT

j_gene: TRBJ1-2
v_gene: TRBV1
CDR3aa: TSSQYKGGRGTGVMGYT

j_gene: TRBJ2-5
v_gene: TRBV7-3
CDR3aa: ASSSSGGVETQY

j_gene: TRBJ2-7
v_gene: TRBV28
CDR3aa: ASSLTSEQY

j_gene: TRBJ2-1
v_gene: TRBV5-4
CDR3aa: ASSLPPLGDSYNEQF

j_gene: TRBJ2-5
v_gene: TRBV5-1
CDR3aa: ASSPDSTGQETQY

j_gene: TRBJ2-7
v_gene: TRBV6-5
CDR3aa: ASSYSNRVAYEQY

j_gene: TRBJ2-2
v_gene: TRBV5-8
CDR3aa: ASSIRDRVGELF

j_gene: TRBJ2-7
v_gene: TRBV13
CDR3aa: ASSLGGGGVSYEQY

j_gene: TRBJ1-3
v_gene: TRBV6-1
CDR3aa: ASTTDRNSGNTIY

j_gene: TRBJ1-1
v_gene: TRBV28
CDR3aa: ASHDRVNTEAF

j_gene: TRBJ1-5
v_gene: TRBV2
CDR3aa: ASSEIRTYNQPQH

j_gene: TRBJ2-5
v_gene: TRBV18
CDR3aa: ASSPLLMETQY

j_gene: TRBJ1-2
v_gene: TRBV2
CDR3aa: ASSEGGSGIYGYT

j_gene: TRBJ1-6
v_gene: TRBV28
CDR3aa: ASKGTGSSPLH

j_gene: TRBJ1-2
v_gene: TRBV9
CDR3aa: ASSTQAQGGYGYT

j_gene: TRBJ1-4
v_gene: TRBV7-8
CDR3aa: ASSLRDSLNEKLF

j_gene: TRBJ1-5
v_gene: TRBV19
CDR3aa: ASSKSQSLPQH

j_gene: TRBJ2-1
v_gene: TRBV7-9
CDR3aa: ASSLTSGGVYNEQF

j_gene: TRBJ2-6
v_gene: TRBV25-1
CDR3aa: ASSEYRVSSGANVLT

j_gene: TRBJ1-1
v_gene: TRBV6-5
CDR3aa: ASSLTGNTEAF

j_gene: TRBJ2-7
v_gene: TRBV10-3
CDR3aa: AISGDTSYEQY

j_gene: TRBJ2-1
v_gene: TRBV9
CDR3aa: ASSVGQGLAGNEQF

j_gene: TRBJ1-6
v_gene: TRBV4-1
CDR3aa: ASSQREDSPLH

j_gene: TRBJ1-5
v_gene: TRBV25-1
CDR3aa: ASSKPGNNQPQH

j_gene: TRBJ2-1
v_gene: TRBV4-1
CDR3aa: ASSLGGDSYNEQF

j_gene: TRBJ1-5
v_gene: TRBV15
CDR3aa: ATSRDPGGTGQPQH

j_gene: TRBJ1-2
v_gene: TRBV28
CDR3aa: ASSQAGGTRSYT

j_gene: TRBJ2-4
v_gene: TRBV4-1
CDR3aa: ASSQTMGGIQY

j_gene: TRBJ2-7
v_gene: TRBV29-1
CDR3aa: SVETSADPYEQY